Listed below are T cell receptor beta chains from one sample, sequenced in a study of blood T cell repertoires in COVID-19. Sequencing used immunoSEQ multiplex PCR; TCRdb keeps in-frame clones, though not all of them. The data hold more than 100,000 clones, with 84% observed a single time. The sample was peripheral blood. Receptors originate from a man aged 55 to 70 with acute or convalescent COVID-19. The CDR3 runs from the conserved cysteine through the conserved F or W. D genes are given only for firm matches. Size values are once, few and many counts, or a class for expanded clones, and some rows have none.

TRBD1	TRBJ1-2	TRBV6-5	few	CASRSLGTAYGYTF	TGTGCCAGCAGATCACTCGGGACAGCCTATGGCTACACCTTC
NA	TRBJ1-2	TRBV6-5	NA	CASSRLEGISHGYTF	TGTGCCAGCTCAAGATTGGAGGGGATTTCCCATGGCTACACCTTC
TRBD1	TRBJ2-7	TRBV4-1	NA	CASSLTRDRGDEQYF	TGCGCCAGCAGCCTAACACGGGACAGGGGTGACGAGCAGTACTTC
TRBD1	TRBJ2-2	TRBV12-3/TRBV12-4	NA	CATGQALLELFF	TGTGCCACAGGACAGGCGCTGTTGGAGCTGTTTTTT
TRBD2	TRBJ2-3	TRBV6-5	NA	CASSVQRGLTDTQYF	TGTGCCAGCAGCGTCCAGCGGGGGCTCACAGATACGCAGTATTTT
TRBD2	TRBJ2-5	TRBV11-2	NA	CASSPSRGGLETQYF	TGTGCCAGCAGCCCGTCTCGGGGGGGCCTGGAGACCCAGTACTTC
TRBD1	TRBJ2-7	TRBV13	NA	CASSLEGQPHEQYF	TGTGCCAGCAGCCTAGAGGGACAGCCCCACGAGCAGTACTTC
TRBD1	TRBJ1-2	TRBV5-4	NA	CASSLAGTGNYGYTF	TGTGCCAGCAGCTTGGCCGGGACAGGGAATTATGGCTACACCTTC
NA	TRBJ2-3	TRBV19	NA	CASSAGLGADTQYF	TGTGCCAGTAGTGCGGGCCTTGGGGCAGATACGCAGTATTTT
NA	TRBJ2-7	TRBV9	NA	CASSVAEAGEQYF	TGTGCCAGCAGCGTAGCTGAGGCGGGCGAGCAGTACTTC
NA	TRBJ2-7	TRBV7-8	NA	CASSRRLASSYEQYF	TGTGCCAGCAGTCGTCGACTGGCTAGCTCCTACGAGCAGTACTTC
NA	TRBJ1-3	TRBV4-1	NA	CASSQGAGSGNTIYF	TGCGCCAGCAGCCAGGGGGCTGGGTCTGGAAACACCATATATTTT
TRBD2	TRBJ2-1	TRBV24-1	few	CATSSEGGRGEQFF	TGTGCCACCAGTTCGGAGGGCGGGAGGGGTGAGCAGTTCTTC
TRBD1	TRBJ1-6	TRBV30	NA	CAWSGPGTAYNSPLHF	TGTGCCTGGAGTGGTCCCGGGACAGCATATAATTCACCCCTCCACTTT
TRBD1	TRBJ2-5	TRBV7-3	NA	CASSSTGGETQYF	TGTGCCAGCAGCTCCACAGGGGGGGAGACCCAGTACTTC
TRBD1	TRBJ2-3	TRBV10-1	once	CASSESRTGGTDTQYF	TGCGCCAGCAGTGAGTCGAGGACAGGGGGCACAGATACGCAGTATTTT
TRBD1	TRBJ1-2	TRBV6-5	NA	CASSPPGTVYGYTF	TGTGCCAGCAGCCCACCCGGGACAGTCTATGGCTACACCTTC
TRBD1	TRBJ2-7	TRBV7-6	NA	CASSRGTGSADYYEQYF	TGTGCCAGCAGCCGAGGGACAGGGAGTGCCGACTACTACGAGCAGTACTTC
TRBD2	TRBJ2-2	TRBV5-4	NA	CASSLGGLAGETGELFF	TGTGCCAGCAGCTTGGGGGGGCTAGCGGGAGAAACCGGGGAGCTGTTTTTT
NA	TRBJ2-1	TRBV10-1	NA	CASSDGSFSDNEQFF	TGCGCCAGCAGTGACGGGTCCTTCTCCGACAATGAGCAGTTCTTC
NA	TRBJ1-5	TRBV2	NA	CASGGGGNQPQHF	TGTGCCAGCGGTGGAGGCGGCAATCAGCCCCAGCATTTT
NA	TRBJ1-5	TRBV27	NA	CASSRDAGSNQPQHF	TGTGCCAGCAGCAGAGACGCAGGTAGCAATCAGCCCCAGCATTTT
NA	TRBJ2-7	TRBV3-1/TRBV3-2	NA	CASSQDRRNPYEQYF	TGTGCCAGCAGCCAAGATCGGCGGAATCCCTACGAGCAGTACTTC
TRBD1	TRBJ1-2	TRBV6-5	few	CASSRDRTNYGYTF	TGTGCCAGCAGTCGGGACAGGACAAACTATGGCTACACCTTC
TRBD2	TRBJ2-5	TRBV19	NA	CASSETSVETQYF	TGTGCCAGTAGTGAGACTAGCGTAGAGACCCAGTACTTC
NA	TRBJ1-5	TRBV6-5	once	CASRSVGGQPQHF	TGTGCCAGCAGGTCTGTGGGGGGTCAGCCCCAGCATTTT
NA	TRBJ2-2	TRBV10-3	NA	CAISEGAGSGGELFF	TGTGCCATCAGTGAGGGGGCGGGGAGTGGCGGGGAGCTGTTTTTT
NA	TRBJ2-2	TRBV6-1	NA	CASSEVQGRRFRAGELFF	TGTGCCAGCAGTGAGGTCCAAGGCAGAAGGTTTCGGGCCGGGGAGCTGTTTTTT
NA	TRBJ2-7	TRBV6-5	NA	CASNQGGAYEQYF	TGTGCCAGCAATCAGGGCGGTGCCTACGAGCAGTACTTC
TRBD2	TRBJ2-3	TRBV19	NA	CASRAGGSDTQYF	TGTGCCAGTAGGGCGGGGGGGTCAGATACGCAGTATTTT
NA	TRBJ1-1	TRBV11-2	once	CASSRLAAANTEAFF	TGTGCCAGCAGCCGGCTTGCGGCAGCGAACACTGAAGCTTTCTTT
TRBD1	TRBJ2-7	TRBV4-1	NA	CASSQMTGGYSYEQYF	TGCGCCAGCAGCCAGATGACAGGGGGTTACTCCTACGAGCAGTACTTC
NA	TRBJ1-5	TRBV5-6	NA	CASSFYRVGNQPQHF	TGTGCCAGCAGCTTTTACAGGGTGGGCAATCAGCCCCAGCATTTT
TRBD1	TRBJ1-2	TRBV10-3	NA	CAISETGVNYGYTF	TGTGCCATCAGTGAGACAGGGGTTAACTATGGCTACACCTTC
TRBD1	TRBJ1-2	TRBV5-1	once	CASSLEGRTGNGYTF	TGCGCCAGCAGCTTGGAAGGTCGGACAGGGAATGGCTACACCTTC
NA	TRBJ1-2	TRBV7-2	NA	CASSSPGVGYGYTF	TGTGCCAGCAGCTCCCCGGGGGTTGGGTATGGCTACACCTTC
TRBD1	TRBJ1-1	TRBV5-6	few	CASKTQGARTEAFF	TGTGCCAGCAAAACGCAGGGGGCGAGGACTGAAGCTTTCTTT